This passage covers 3 T cell receptor beta chains from one sample sequenced in a study of long-term antiretroviral therapy in people with HIV. Survey level was the resolution at which the v3.0 immunoSEQ assay ran. Produced via immunoSEQ multiplex PCR; TCRdb's table is partial and in-frame only. The data show about 11,000 clones, under 80% seen once. The source material was unsorted PBMCs, sampled at the start of antiretroviral therapy, before treatment. The receptors here all came from a man younger than 40 with HIV.

This chain links TRBV13 with TRBJ1-2; TRBD1 aligns across 9 bases. The CDR3 has 14 amino acids. Germline assignment: CDR1 PRHDT and CDR2 FYEKMQ (reference sequence). Trimming at V came to 6 bases and at J to 4 bases, leaving 6 bases not matched to a gene. The CDR3 here is CASSEETGGYGYTF. DNA of the CDR3: TGTGCCAGCAGTGAAGAGACAGGGGGCTATGGCTACACCTTC.

The chain couples TRBV11-3 to TRBJ2-4, with no clear D. V lost 5 bases to trimming and J lost 0 bases, with 11 bases between them. The germline CDR1 and CDR2 sequences are SGHNT and YENEEA. This CDR3 region has 15 residues. CDR3 protein: CASSRNTEAKNIQYF. Here the CDR3 DNA reads TGTGCCAGCAGCCGAAACACCGAAGCCAAAAACATTCAGTACTTC.

This rearrangement joins TRBV7-2 to TRBJ2-7, with 9 bases fitting TRBD2. This CDR3 region has 17 residues. J lost 6 bases, V lost 3 bases, and 15 bases had no gene match. Germline V CDR1 and CDR2: SGHTA, FQGNSA. The CDR3 loop is CASSFVGAGGRASEQYF. Written as DNA, the CDR3 is TGTGCCAGCAGCTTTGTTGGGGCCGGCGGGAGGGCCTCCGAGCAGTACTTC.